Each of the 3 T cell receptor beta chains below was sequenced from the same sample in a study of blood T cell repertoires in COVID-19. Produced via immunoSEQ multiplex PCR; TCRdb's table is partial and in-frame only. The table lists hundreds of thousands of clones, 80% to 90% of them singletons. The sequenced sample was PBMCs or T cells enriched from blood (not recorded which). The receptors were sampled from a man aged 30 to 45 who had recovered from COVID-19.

V gene TRBV19 combines with J gene TRBJ2-7; no clear D gene. This CDR3 region has 13 residues. The germline V gene has CDR1 LNHDA and CDR2 SQIVND (reference sequence). The V end was cut by 4 bases, the J end by 2 bases, with 9 bases between. CDR3 bases: TGTGCCAGTAGTAATCAGGTGACCTACGAGCAGTACTTC. This sequence encodes CASSNQVTYEQYF.

The chain combines TRBV10-1 with TRBJ2-3; TRBD2 might be the D (6 bases). V was cut by 7 bases and J by 2 bases, with 13 bases left in between. The CDR3 sequence is 14 residues long. Germline CDR1 is WNHNN and CDR2 is SYGVQD (reference sequence). In nucleotides, the CDR3 is TGCGCCAGCACTCCGGGACTCTCCACAGATACGCAGTATTTT. Its protein is CASTPGLSTDTQYF.

This clone was found once. The chain combines TRBV6-5 with TRBJ1-5; D gene unclear. Germline values: CDR1 MNHEY, CDR2 SVGAGI. Trimming shortened V by 6 bases and J by 6 bases, and 12 bases separated the two germline ends. CDR3 length: 13 residues. CDR3 amino acids: CASRKQVGQPQHF. The CDR3 coding sequence is TGTGCCAGCAGGAAGCAGGTGGGTCAGCCCCAGCATTTT.